This T cell receptor (beta chain) was captured in a study of blood T cell repertoires in COVID-19 (dated by TCRdb to the early 2020s). Study-wide context: The collaborator samples originated in the United States, Italy and Spain and spanned the acute and convalescent phases of COVID-19. The material from the prospective study consisted of cDNA or gDNA derived from T cells, B-cell-depleted T cells, or PBMCs. Deeply sampled blood TCRbeta repertoires from subjects exposed to, actively infected with, or recovered from COVID-19 were included in the dataset. The repertoires were made available in a free public database intended to serve as a resource for research on the immune response to SARS-CoV-2. The samples were drawn from two sources: the first 160 participants of the ongoing ImmuneRACE study, and 950 to 1,500 subjects contributed by 6 global collaborators. Sample metadata almost always included a de-identified subject ID, COVID-19 status, age in years and sex. HLA class I and class II types, where available, came from metadata supplied by the sample provider rather than from assay-based typing.

Results the study describes overall, beyond this receptor: The amount of clinical and demographic metadata varied by source and participant and was provided uncurated.

TCRbeta CDR3 regions were amplified from genomic DNA by means of the immunoSEQ Assay, a bias-controlled multiplex PCR. As for the authors' bioinformatics: The number of nucleated cells in each sample was estimated by amplification of reference gene primers within the assay. Sequence reads were collapsed and filtered to measure the absolute abundance of every unique TCRbeta CDR3 rearrangement. For each sample, productive Simpson clonality was calculated as the square root of Simpson's diversity index across productive rearrangements. Here the immuneACCESS table is served through TCRdb, limited to in-frame sequences with V and J called. Missing clones are a known gap in these copies; in checked studies unresolved V genes cover under half, and the rest lacks a known reason. V, J and clone size are those of that table, while D and trimming were read from the DNA. The sample profile shows 250,000 to 400,000 clones; 85% to 90% of them were found once. The top ten clones comprise less than 3.5% of the sample.

About this clone itself: Its binding antigen is unknown. No base quality information exists; no much larger clone differs at one position.

In Seattle, one collaborating source enrolled patients while the infection was active and tracked those patients longitudinally over the course of disease. The collaborating institutions used their own protocols to collect whole blood in K2EDTA tubes. For TCRbeta analysis, collaborators shipped samples as frozen whole blood, isolated PBMCs, or DNA extracted from either of those sample types. From the cysteine through the phenylalanine, the CDR3 covers 15 amino acids. CDR3 DNA only is kept here, 45 bases in frame from base 1. Here V drops 3 bases and J drops 5 bases, and the junction holds 11 bases not matched to any gene. The germline V gene yields SGHRS for CDR1 and YFSETQ for CDR2.

This chain is built from TRBV5-1 and TRBJ2-7, and 7 junction bases match TRBD2. The sample taken for sequencing was peripheral blood. The sequence was collected from a woman aged 25 to 39 with COVID-19, enrolled during active disease. The DNA reads TGCGCCAGCAGCTCCGGCGTGGCGGGAGTCAACGAGCAGTACTTC. This yields the protein CASSSGVAGVNEQYF.